The rows below give T cell receptor beta chains drawn from one sample of a study of Ad26.COV2.S vaccination and SARS-CoV-2 variants. Clones were sequenced by immunoSEQ multiplex PCR, and TCRdb holds only the in-frame ones, with some missing. The repertoire holds about 350,000 clones, with about 92% as singletons. Sequenced here: peripheral blood, sampled after recovery from COVID-19. The receptors were gathered from a human donor who had recovered from COVID-19. Each CDR3 is given with its conserved first and last residue. The D gene is left open where the match is weak. A clone size is listed for some rows: how often the clone was seen (once, few, many), or a class if it is expanded.

j_call clone_size v_call d_call cdr3_nt cdr3_aa
TRBJ2-7 . TRBV6-5 TRBD1 TGTGCCAGCAGATCGACAGGGGTCCCATCCTACGAGCAGTACTTC CASRSTGVPSYEQYF
TRBJ2-5 . TRBV5-4 TRBD2 TGTGCCAGCAGCTACGGGACTAGCGGGGGGAGGGAGACCCAGTACTTC CASSYGTSGGRETQYF
TRBJ2-1 . TRBV6-6 TRBD2 TGTGCCAGCAGTTACTTCTCTAGCGGGGGGCTTAATGAGCAGTTCTTC CASSYFSSGGLNEQFF
TRBJ1-4 . TRBV7-8 . TGTGCCAGCAGCGGAGAAGTTCCAGGGCTAAGTGAAAAACTGTTTTTT CASSGEVPGLSEKLFF
TRBJ1-5 . TRBV9 . TGTGCCAGCAGCGTAGGGGGGGCCGGCAATCAGCCCCAGCATTTT CASSVGGAGNQPQHF
TRBJ1-2 few TRBV7-9 . TGTGCCTGCGGTTCGGGGGTAGGCTACACCTTC CACGSGVGYTF
TRBJ2-3 . TRBV9 TRBD1 TGTGCCAGCAGCGATGGACAGGGCACAGATACGCAGTATTTT CASSDGQGTDTQYF
TRBJ2-1 . TRBV4-1 . TGCGCCAGCAGCCAAGATTTGGGCCAGGATGAGCAGTTCTTC CASSQDLGQDEQFF
TRBJ2-7 . TRBV12-5 . TGTGCTAGTGGTTTGGGACTCTACGAGCAGTACTTC CASGLGLYEQYF
TRBJ1-3 . TRBV13 . TGTGCCAGCAGCTTGCGGGGAAATTCTGGAAACACCATATATTTT CASSLRGNSGNTIYF
TRBJ2-7 . TRBV7-9 TRBD1 TGTGCCAGCAGTCTAAAAGAACAGGGGGTCTACGAGCAGTACTTC CASSLKEQGVYEQYF